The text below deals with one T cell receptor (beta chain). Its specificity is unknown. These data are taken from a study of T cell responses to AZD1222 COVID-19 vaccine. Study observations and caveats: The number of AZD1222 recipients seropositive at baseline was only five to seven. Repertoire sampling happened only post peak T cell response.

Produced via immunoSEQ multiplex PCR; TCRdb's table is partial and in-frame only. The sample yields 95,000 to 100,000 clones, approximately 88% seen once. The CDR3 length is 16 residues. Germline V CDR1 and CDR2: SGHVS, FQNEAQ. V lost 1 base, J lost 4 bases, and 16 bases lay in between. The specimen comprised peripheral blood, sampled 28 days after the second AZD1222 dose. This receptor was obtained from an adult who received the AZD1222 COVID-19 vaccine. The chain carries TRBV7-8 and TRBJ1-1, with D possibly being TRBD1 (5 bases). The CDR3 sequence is CASSLEAGGGGTEAFF. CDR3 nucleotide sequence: TGTGCCAGCAGCTTAGAGGCTGGGGGGGGAGGCACTGAAGCTTTCTTT.